This TCR beta chain was sequenced for a study of blood T cell repertoires in COVID-19. Study summary: COVID-19 samples from acute and convalescent phases originated in the United States, Italy and Spain.

Recruitment covered some 25 US areas and drew participants whose ages spanned roughly 18 to 100 years. In the original processing: Reference gene primers were amplified, and this amplification served to estimate nucleated cell counts. Sequencing was performed with immunoSEQ multiplex PCR; in TCRdb, only in-frame clones are kept and a portion is missing. V and J calls and clone size are copied from that table; D and trimming were computed from the DNA. There are about 310,000 clones in the sample; roughly 89% occur only once, and about a tenth lies in the top ten. This sequence originates from a woman aged 25-40 years who had recovered from COVID-19. Input material: PBMCs or T cells enriched from blood (not recorded which).

CDR3 sequence (DNA): TGTGCCAGCAGCTTGGAGGGACAAAGGAACACTGAAGCTTTCTTT. Protein sequence: CASSLEGQRNTEAFF. The genes are TRBV5-4 and TRBJ1-1; weak D call: TRBD1 (6 bases). The CDR3 loop spans 15 amino acids. Germline CDR1 is SGHNT and CDR2 is YYREEE (reference sequence). Deletions cut 0 bases from V and 1 base from J, with 10 bases between.